The table lists the clone carrying this TCR beta chain with a few counts. Using immunoSEQ multiplex PCR, the repertoire was profiled, and TCRdb retains in-frame clones only, with some absent. The data show roughly 380,000 clones, roughly 86% seen once. The data were obtained in a study of blood T cell repertoires in COVID-19. On the study more broadly: T cells, B-cell-depleted T cells, or PBMCs supplied cDNA or gDNA.

The junction had 1 base not matched to a gene; V was cut back by 10 bases and J by 5 bases. CDR1 and CDR2 from the germline V gene are KGHDR and SFDVKD. The CDR3 runs to 12 residues. Grouping used clinical history reported by participants in a survey and questionnaire. The chain couples TRBV24-1 to TRBJ1-6, with 7 bases matching TRBD1. The sequence derives from a man younger than 40 who had recovered from COVID-19. Sequenced input: PBMCs or T cells enriched from blood (not recorded which). CDR3 coding DNA: TGTGCCACGGGACAGAATAATTCACCCCTCCACTTT. Translation: CATGQNNSPLHF.